A selection of T cell receptor beta chains follows, all from one sample in a study of blood T cell repertoires in COVID-19. The repertoire was sequenced with immunoSEQ multiplex PCR; TCRdb's copy has only in-frame clones and lacks some. The data hold about 170,000 clones, with roughly 86% observed a single time. Sequencing input: peripheral blood. The receptor source for this set is a man between 35 and 55 years old who had recovered from COVID-19. The CDR3 runs from the conserved cysteine through the conserved F or W. Fields, in order: clone size, J gene, V gene, D gene, CDR3 DNA, CDR3 protein. The D gene is left open where the match is weak. Clone size, where shown, is once, few, many, or a class for clones that have expanded.

clone_size: -; j_call: TRBJ2-1; v_call: TRBV2; d_call: -; cdr3_nt: TGTGCCAGCAGCCTCCCCTCCTACAATGAGCAGTTCTTC; cdr3_aa: CASSLPSYNEQFF
clone_size: -; j_call: TRBJ2-2; v_call: TRBV7-3; d_call: -; cdr3_nt: TGTGCCAGCAGCTTAACGGACATGGCCGCCGGGGAGCTGTTTTTT; cdr3_aa: CASSLTDMAAGELFF
clone_size: few; j_call: TRBJ1-1; v_call: TRBV2; d_call: -; cdr3_nt: TGTGCCAGCAGTGACGGGGACACTGAAGCTTTCTTT; cdr3_aa: CASSDGDTEAFF
clone_size: -; j_call: TRBJ1-3; v_call: TRBV29-1; d_call: -; cdr3_nt: TGCAGCGTTACTGGTCCCGGAAACACCATATATTTT; cdr3_aa: CSVTGPGNTIYF
clone_size: -; j_call: TRBJ1-6; v_call: TRBV6-5; d_call: -; cdr3_nt: TGTGCCAGCAGTTACGACAGGAGCCTTAATTCACCCCTCCACTTT; cdr3_aa: CASSYDRSLNSPLHF
clone_size: once; j_call: TRBJ2-1; v_call: TRBV4-2; d_call: TRBD2; cdr3_nt: TGTGCCAGCAGCCAAGATTATGCTAGCGGATACAATGAGCAGTTCTTC; cdr3_aa: CASSQDYASGYNEQFF
clone_size: -; j_call: TRBJ2-7; v_call: TRBV28; d_call: TRBD2; cdr3_nt: TGTGCCAGCAGCCGCGGACTAGCGGGATCCTACGAGCAGTACTTC; cdr3_aa: CASSRGLAGSYEQYF
clone_size: -; j_call: TRBJ1-2; v_call: TRBV19; d_call: -; cdr3_nt: TGTGCCAGCCAGACAGGCCTCGGGGTTGGCTACACCTTC; cdr3_aa: CASQTGLGVGYTF
clone_size: -; j_call: TRBJ2-7; v_call: TRBV5-5; d_call: -; cdr3_nt: TGTGCCAGCAGCTTTACTAGTCCCTACGAGCAGTACTTC; cdr3_aa: CASSFTSPYEQYF
clone_size: -; j_call: TRBJ1-6; v_call: TRBV6-5; d_call: TRBD1; cdr3_nt: TGTGCCAGCACCGGGACAGATGATTCACCCCTCCACTTT; cdr3_aa: CASTGTDDSPLHF
clone_size: -; j_call: TRBJ2-2; v_call: TRBV2; d_call: TRBD1; cdr3_nt: TGTGCCAGCAGATTACAGGGGGCCGGGGAGCTGTTTTTT; cdr3_aa: CASRLQGAGELFF
clone_size: -; j_call: TRBJ1-2; v_call: TRBV6-5; d_call: -; cdr3_nt: TGTGCCAGCAGTTACGGGGGGACCTACACCTTC; cdr3_aa: CASSYGGTYTF
clone_size: -; j_call: TRBJ2-7; v_call: TRBV9; d_call: -; cdr3_nt: TGTGCCAGCAGCGTAGGGGCAGGCAGCTCCTACGAGCAGTACTTC; cdr3_aa: CASSVGAGSSYEQYF
clone_size: -; j_call: TRBJ1-6; v_call: TRBV7-2; d_call: -; cdr3_nt: TGTGCCAGCAGCTTAGGGCAGGGGTTTTCACCCCTCCACTTT; cdr3_aa: CASSLGQGFSPLHF
clone_size: -; j_call: TRBJ2-3; v_call: TRBV14; d_call: TRBD2; cdr3_nt: TGTGCCAGCAGCCAAGATCAACTAGCGGTTACAGATACGCAGTATTTT; cdr3_aa: CASSQDQLAVTDTQYF
clone_size: -; j_call: TRBJ2-3; v_call: TRBV7-2; d_call: -; cdr3_nt: TGTGCCAGCAGCTTAGTTATGGGGGGTCTCACAGATACGCAGTATTTT; cdr3_aa: CASSLVMGGLTDTQYF
clone_size: -; j_call: TRBJ2-5; v_call: TRBV3-1/TRBV3-2; d_call: TRBD1; cdr3_nt: TGTGCCAGCAGCCTTAGACAGGGGTCCGGGGAGACCCAGTACTTC; cdr3_aa: CASSLRQGSGETQYF
clone_size: -; j_call: TRBJ2-3; v_call: TRBV10-1; d_call: -; cdr3_nt: TGCGCCAGCAGGAGGAACGCTAGCAGCACAGATACGCAGTATTTT; cdr3_aa: CASRRNASSTDTQYF
clone_size: -; j_call: TRBJ2-2; v_call: TRBV7-2; d_call: -; cdr3_nt: TGTGCCAGCACCCCCCCTAACGGTTATAACACCGGGGAGCTGTTTTTT; cdr3_aa: CASTPPNGYNTGELFF
clone_size: once; j_call: TRBJ2-3; v_call: TRBV5-4; d_call: TRBD1; cdr3_nt: TGTGCCAGCAGCCCCAGACAGGGGAGGATAGATACGCAGTATTTT; cdr3_aa: CASSPRQGRIDTQYF
clone_size: -; j_call: TRBJ2-7; v_call: TRBV28; d_call: TRBD2; cdr3_nt: TGTGCCAGCAGTTGGACTAGCGGGTTTTCCTACGAGCAGTACTTC; cdr3_aa: CASSWTSGFSYEQYF
clone_size: once; j_call: TRBJ1-5; v_call: TRBV27; d_call: TRBD1; cdr3_nt: TGTGCCAGCAGTCCCGGGACAGGGGGTGGAAATCAGCCCCAGCATTTT; cdr3_aa: CASSPGTGGGNQPQHF
clone_size: -; j_call: TRBJ2-7; v_call: TRBV19; d_call: TRBD2; cdr3_nt: TGTGCCAGTAGTAGGGCCGGGACTAGCGGGAGCGAGCAGTACTTC; cdr3_aa: CASSRAGTSGSEQYF
clone_size: once; j_call: TRBJ2-1; v_call: TRBV12-5; d_call: TRBD2; cdr3_nt: TGTGCTAGTGGCCTCCGCGGGGGTGATGGCAATGAGCAGTTCTTC; cdr3_aa: CASGLRGGDGNEQFF
clone_size: -; j_call: TRBJ1-2; v_call: TRBV6-2/TRBV6-3; d_call: TRBD1; cdr3_nt: TGTGCCAGCAGTTACTCGAAGCACCGGGACAGTCGTGGCTACACCTTC; cdr3_aa: CASSYSKHRDSRGYTF
clone_size: -; j_call: TRBJ1-6; v_call: TRBV6-6; d_call: -; cdr3_nt: TGTGCCAGCAACGACCGGGACAACAATTCACCCCTCCACTTT; cdr3_aa: CASNDRDNNSPLHF
clone_size: few; j_call: TRBJ2-7; v_call: TRBV4-2; d_call: TRBD1; cdr3_nt: TGTGCCAGCAGCCCCCAGGGGGACGAGCAGTACTTC; cdr3_aa: CASSPQGDEQYF
clone_size: once; j_call: TRBJ1-4; v_call: TRBV5-1; d_call: TRBD1; cdr3_nt: TGCGCCAGCAGCCCACTCCCTTCCCAGGGGGTCGGAACTAATGAAAAACTGTTTTTT; cdr3_aa: CASSPLPSQGVGTNEKLFF
clone_size: -; j_call: TRBJ2-1; v_call: TRBV11-3; d_call: -; cdr3_nt: TGTGCCAGCAGCTTAGGGGCCAATGAGCAGTTCTTC; cdr3_aa: CASSLGANEQFF
clone_size: -; j_call: TRBJ2-1; v_call: TRBV19; d_call: -; cdr3_nt: TGTGCCAGTAGTATAGGAGAGGCGCGCACGAATGAGCAGTTCTTC; cdr3_aa: CASSIGEARTNEQFF
clone_size: -; j_call: TRBJ2-5; v_call: TRBV7-2; d_call: -; cdr3_nt: TGTGCCAGCAGCTTAGCATCCGGGACAGACGCGGGGGAGACCCAGTACTTC; cdr3_aa: CASSLASGTDAGETQYF
clone_size: -; j_call: TRBJ2-2; v_call: TRBV14; d_call: -; cdr3_nt: TGTGCCAGCAGCCAAGTGGGAGGATCAGCCGGGGAGCTGTTTTTT; cdr3_aa: CASSQVGGSAGELFF
clone_size: -; j_call: TRBJ2-7; v_call: TRBV6-2/TRBV6-3; d_call: -; cdr3_nt: TGTGCCAGCAGTTCTTGGGCGTACGAGCAGTACTTC; cdr3_aa: CASSSWAYEQYF
clone_size: -; j_call: TRBJ1-2; v_call: TRBV30; d_call: -; cdr3_nt: TGTGCCTGGAGTACGTCAGGGGGCTACACCTTC; cdr3_aa: CAWSTSGGYTF
clone_size: -; j_call: TRBJ2-5; v_call: TRBV7-8; d_call: -; cdr3_nt: TGTGCCAGCAGCTCAGGACTTCTGTCGGAGACCCAGTACTTC; cdr3_aa: CASSSGLLSETQYF
clone_size: -; j_call: TRBJ2-3; v_call: TRBV7-6; d_call: -; cdr3_nt: TGTGCCAGCAGCCTAGGCCCCGGGAGCACAGATACGCAGTATTTT; cdr3_aa: CASSLGPGSTDTQYF
clone_size: -; j_call: TRBJ2-7; v_call: TRBV6-1; d_call: TRBD1; cdr3_nt: TGTGCCAGCAGTGAAGCGGGGACAGGGGGCGGCTGGGAGCAGTACTTC; cdr3_aa: CASSEAGTGGGWEQYF
clone_size: -; j_call: TRBJ1-2; v_call: TRBV7-9; d_call: -; cdr3_nt: TGTGCCAGCAGCTTAGGGCAGGGGTTTGTCGATGGCTACACCTTC; cdr3_aa: CASSLGQGFVDGYTF
clone_size: -; j_call: TRBJ2-7; v_call: TRBV19; d_call: TRBD1; cdr3_nt: TGTGCCAGTAGTGCCCAGACAGGGGGTCTGGTGGAGCAGTACTTC; cdr3_aa: CASSAQTGGLVEQYF